These 19 T cell receptor beta chains came from one sample sequenced in a study of blood T cells in healthy people across ages. Through a sample-barcoded 5' primer and a J-beta primer mix, a second PCR was run for roughly 7 to 11 cycles. TCRdb fed the 5' RACE reads into MiXCR, producing one record per CDR3 protein. The sample has fewer than 900,000 distinct CDR3 sequences, about 40% seen once. Sequencing was carried out using blood. These receptors came from a woman aged 55-69 years in good health.

The chain uses TRBV11-2 and TRBJ1-1; a weak D match, TRBD1 (5 bases). The V end lost 5 bases, the J end lost 2 bases, and 18 bases lay between the germline ends. The CDR3 extends over 16 amino acids. Germline CDR1 SGHAT, CDR2 FQNNGV. The CDR3 sequence is CASSPYGGGRNTEAFF. In nucleotides, the CDR3 is TGTGCCAGCAGCCCCTACGGGGGAGGGAGAAACACTGAAGCTTTCTTT.

The chain couples TRBV7-2 to TRBJ2-7; 11 bases agree with TRBD2. Per germline, CDR1 SGHTA and CDR2 FQGNSA. This CDR3 comprises 16 residues. V shed 1 base and J 2 bases; nucleotides not matched to a gene: 4. The CDR3: CASSLVIAGGPYEQYF. CDR3 sequence (DNA): TGTGCCAGCAGCTTAGTCATAGCGGGAGGGCCCTACGAGCAGTACTTC.

This clonotype has ten or more counts. This chain connects TRBV5-1 to TRBJ2-1; D may be TRBD2 (6 bases). Germline loops: CDR1 SGHRS, CDR2 YFSETQ. This CDR3 contains 15 residues. V was trimmed by 0 bases and J by 5 bases, leaving 12 bases between them. In DNA, the CDR3 is TGCGCCAGCAGCTTGGAGGGACTGGCTCACAATGAGCAGTTCTTC. This gives the protein CASSLEGLAHNEQFF.

This clonotype has at least ten counts. This rearrangement joins TRBV20-1 to TRBJ2-3; 10 bases align to TRBD2. With 5 bases clipped from V and 8 bases from J, the junction kept 13 bases outside the gene matches. This CDR3 is built from 15 residues. The V gene's germline CDR1 is DFQATT and CDR2 SNEGSKA (reference sequence). The CDR3 reads CSARPSGGRQATQYF. CDR3 nucleotide sequence: TGCAGTGCTCGCCCTAGCGGGGGCCGCCAGGCTACGCAGTATTTT.

This clonotype was counted ten times or more. This sequence joins TRBV7-9 and TRBJ2-3, with 10 bases aligning to TRBD2. This CDR3 contains 15 residues. Unmatched junction bases numbered 4, after V lost 0 bases and J lost 7 bases. Germline loops: CDR1 SEHNR, CDR2 FQNEAQ (reference sequence). The chain's CDR3 is CASSLAPSGGNTQYF. The CDR3 region has the DNA TGTGCCAGCAGCTTAGCGCCTAGCGGGGGCAATACGCAGTATTTT. The full variable domain, in which reference TRBV7-9 and TRBJ2-3 provide the parts outside the CDR3, is DTGVSQNPRHKITKRGQNVTFRCDPISEHNRLYWYRQTLGQGPEFLTYFQNEAQLEKSRLLSDRFSAERPKGSFSTLEIQRTEQGDSAMYLCASSLAPSGGNTQYFGPGTRLTVL.

For this clonotype: This could be a read error, since a much larger clone is one nucleotide away. The genes are TRBV20-1 and TRBJ2-7, with D possibly TRBD2 on 6 matching bases. The tail of the sequence fits TRBJ2-4 better, so the J call may be wrong. CDR1 DFQATT and CDR2 SNEGSKA come from the germline V gene (reference sequence). This CDR3 has 11 residues. CDR3 nucleotides: TGCAGGGCGGACGGGGGTAGCATTCAGTACTTC. Its translation: CRADGGSIQYF.

V usage is TRBV20-1 and J usage is TRBJ2-1; the D is unclear. CDR3 length: 13 residues. V was cut by 3 bases and J by 4 bases, with 10 bases left in between. From germline, CDR1 is DFQATT and CDR2 SNEGSKA (reference sequence). CDR3 DNA: TGCAGTGCTAGTGGCGACGGTTACAATGAGCAGTTCTTC. Its protein is CSASGDGYNEQFF.

The table lists this clonotype with many counts. V and J are TRBV29-1 and TRBJ2-6; D unresolved. Trimming removed 3 bases at V and 4 bases at J, with 7 bases between. Germline V CDR1 and CDR2: SQVTM, ANQGSEA. This CDR3 has 13 residues. CDR3 amino acids: CSVEAVGANVLTF. The CDR3 nucleotides read TGCAGCGTTGAGGCGGTCGGGGCCAACGTCCTGACTTTC.

This clonotype showed up just a few times. The gene calls are TRBV20-1 and TRBJ2-7; 12 nucleotides align to TRBD2. With 0 bases clipped from V and 1 base from J, the junction kept 7 bases outside the gene matches. The CDR3 covers 17 residues. CDR1 is DFQATT, CDR2 SNEGSKA, per germline (reference sequence). CDR3 in amino acids: CSARDPGGLAGSYEQYF. The CDR3, as DNA: TGCAGTGCTAGAGATCCGGGTGGACTAGCGGGATCCTACGAGCAGTACTTC.

The rearrangement joins TRBV14 to TRBJ2-7; TRBD2 matches 7 bases. This CDR3 has 17 residues. Losses at the gene ends were 5 bases for V and 1 base for J; bases not matched to a gene: 14. CDR1 and CDR2 (germline): SGHDN, FVKESK. In nucleotides, the CDR3 is TGTGCCAGCAGCACACGGTCGGGGGGAGGGGTGTCCTACGAGCAGTACTTC. This translates into CASSTRSGGGVSYEQYF.

This clonotype was detected ten times or more. The chain uses TRBV4-2 and TRBJ2-6, with unresolved D. This CDR3 is 15 amino acids long. Trimming cost V 0 bases and J 1 base, with 4 bases left between them. Germline V gives CDR1 LGHNA, CDR2 YNFKEQ. This CDR3 reads CASSQEGSGANVLTF. CDR3 DNA sequence: TGTGCCAGCAGCCAAGAGGGTTCTGGGGCCAACGTCCTGACTTTC.

V is TRBV11-3 and J is TRBJ2-7; 10 nucleotides line up with TRBD2. The CDR3 runs to 19 residues. J lost 3 bases, V lost 5 bases, and 19 bases had no gene match. Germline assignment: CDR1 SGHNT and CDR2 YENEEA. This chain's CDR3 is CASSTTRGRLAGDYYEQYF. DNA for the CDR3: TGTGCCAGCAGCACCACCCGGGGGAGGCTAGCGGGAGATTACTACGAGCAGTACTTC.

This chain links TRBV20-1 with TRBJ2-1; no reliable D call. The CDR3 sequence is 15 residues long. Germline loops: CDR1 DFQATT, CDR2 SNEGSKA (reference sequence). V lost 5 bases and J lost 7, with 21 bases in between. CDR3 bases: TGCAGTGCTTCTAATTCAGCCCCTCAGAGGAATGAGCAGTTCTTC. Its translation is CSASNSAPQRNEQFF.

For this clonotype: A read error is possible here, since a much larger clone lies one base away. The rearrangement joins TRBV5-1 to TRBJ2-7; TRBD2 matches 12 bases. This CDR3 has 15 amino acids. The germline V gene encodes CDR1 SGHRS and CDR2 YFSETQ. The CDR3 loop is CASSRTSGGFDERYF. CDR3 DNA sequence: TGCGCCAGCAGCAGAACTAGCGGGGGGTTCGACGAGCGGTACTTC.

The CDR3 DNA reads as TGTGCCAGCAGTGACCTACGGACAGGGGGCGAGCAGTACTTC. The encoded protein is CASSDLRTGGEQYF. The gene calls are TRBV6-1 and TRBJ2-7; TRBD1 aligns across 10 bases. V trimming: 3 bases; J trimming: 6 bases; junction bases outside the gene matches: 5. This CDR3 is 14 amino acids long. Germline V gene lookup returns CDR1 MNHNS and CDR2 SASEGT.

This clonotype turned up a few times. This chain connects TRBV7-2 to TRBJ1-5; 8 positions match TRBD1. The CDR3 sequence is 14 residues long. After removal of 3 bases from V and 5 bases from J, the junction contained 3 bases not matched to a gene. The germline V gene has CDR1 SGHTA and CDR2 FQGNSA. Here the CDR3 reads CASSFTGGHQPQHF. CDR3 in DNA: TGTGCCAGCAGCTTTACAGGGGGGCATCAGCCCCAGCATTTT.

This chain uses TRBV10-3 with TRBJ2-5; 9 bases line up with TRBD1. The J call is in doubt because the DNA end fits TRBJ2-7 better. The germline gives CDR1 ENHRY, CDR2 SYGVKD. This CDR3 is built from 18 residues. Here the CDR3 DNA reads TGTGCCACACAAGAAAGTAAACTTCGGGACAGGGCCCTCTACGAGCAGTACTTC. Translation gives CATQESKLRDRALYEQYF.

This rearrangement joins TRBV20-1 to TRBJ2-1; D gene unclear. This CDR3 has 12 amino acids. The germline CDR1 and CDR2 sequences are DFQATT and SNEGSKA (reference sequence). Between the trimmed V and J ends, which lost 5 bases and 4 bases, there was a span of 9 bases. The CDR3 sequence is CSASAGYNEQFF. DNA for the CDR3: TGCAGTGCTTCGGCTGGTTACAATGAGCAGTTCTTC.

J is TRBJ2-7 and V is TRBV7-2; D is ambiguous. CDR1 SGHTA and CDR2 FQGNSA come from the germline V gene. The CDR3 loop spans 13 amino acids. V was clipped by 5 bases and J by 5 bases, with 13 bases between them. CDR3 region: CASSPRANDEQYF. Here the CDR3 DNA reads TGTGCCAGCAGCCCCCGGGCCAACGACGAGCAGTACTTC. Using reference TRBV7-2 and TRBJ2-7 for the parts outside the CDR3, the full variable domain is GAGVSQSPSNKVTEKGKDVELRCDPISGHTALYWYRQSLGQGLEFLIYFQGNSAPDKSGLPSDRFSAERTGGSVSTLTIQRTQQEDSAVYLCASSPRANDEQYFGPGTRLTVT.